The clone carrying this TCR beta chain was seen only once. The CDR3 spans 17 residues. Germline V gives CDR1 SGHAT, CDR2 FQNNGV. Between the trimmed V and J ends, which lost 1 base and 2 bases, there was a span of 18 bases. TCRdb used MiXCR to reprocess the RT-PCR reads, holding one entry per CDR3 protein. The data hold about 700,000 distinct CDR3 sequences, with approximately 15% observed a single time. The receptor comes from a female donor in good health, serving as a healthy control. V usage is TRBV11-2 and J usage is TRBJ2-7; D ambiguous. The source material was memory CD4+ T cells from blood. The CDR3 protein is CASSLGSSRLVTYEQYF. The CDR3 DNA sequence: TGTGCCAGCAGCTTAGGCTCATCGAGACTCGTAACCTACGAGCAGTACTTC.